The 11 T cell receptor beta chains presented below share a single source sample, sequenced in a study of monozygotic twins with inflammatory bowel disease. TCRdb re-called the 5' RACE reads and shows each CDR3 protein once, DNA omitted. The sample totals 330,000 or so distinct CDR3 sequences. What was sequenced was blood. The receptor set was obtained from a human donor with ulcerative colitis or Crohn's disease, or a healthy co-twin of an affected twin (not recorded which).

The chain links TRBV7-6 to TRBJ2-7; the TCRdb call, TRBD1, lacks DNA for checking. This CDR3 contains 15 residues. Germline V gives CDR1 SGHVS, CDR2 FNYEAQ. CDR3 sequence: CASSETGQGRYEQYF.

The chain joins TRBV4-2 to TRBJ1-3; TCRdb lists TRBD1, though no DNA is available to test this call. The CDR3 spans 16 residues. Per germline, CDR1 LGHNA and CDR2 YNFKEQ. CDR3 protein: CASSQEVRGSGNTIYF.

The V call is TRBV20-1, the J call TRBJ1-5; TCRdb indicates TRBD1, and absent DNA this call remains unverified. The CDR3 is made up of 13 amino acids. Germline values: CDR1 DFQATT, CDR2 SNEGSKA (reference sequence). The CDR3 reads CSAVGVGNQPQHF.

V is TRBV28 and J is TRBJ2-5; TCRdb indicates TRBD1, and absent DNA this call remains unverified. The CDR3 has 19 residues. Germline lookup yields CDR1 MDHEN and CDR2 SYDVKM. The CDR3: CASSFPSYPGGGAQETQYF.

This chain joins TRBV6-1 and TRBJ2-3; TCRdb proposes TRBD1, but this gene call is untestable without DNA. Looked up from germline, CDR1 is MNHNS and CDR2 is SASEGT. This CDR3 comprises 18 residues. CDR3 region: CASTADRGETSGADTQYF.

The chain recombines TRBV12-3 or TRBV12-4 with TRBJ2-3; absent DNA, TCRdb's TRBD1 call cannot be checked. CDR3 length: 16 residues. This CDR3 reads CASSRSGTPATDTQYF.

The chain recombines TRBV20-1 with TRBJ1-1; TCRdb outputs TRBD1, but without DNA this stays unchecked. There are 14 residues in the CDR3. Germline CDR1 DFQATT, CDR2 SNEGSKA (reference sequence). This CDR3 reads CSAPSGTGRSEAFF.

This rearrangement joins TRBV3-1 to TRBJ2-5; TCRdb calls TRBD1, which cannot be checked without DNA. The CDR3 runs to 17 residues. Germline V gives CDR1 LGHDT, CDR2 YNNKEL (reference sequence). The CDR3 region is CASSQRKGGMRTETQYF.

The CDR3 reads CASSQRTSGRRGTGELFF. The chain employs TRBV5-6 and TRBJ2-2; TCRdb indicates TRBD2, and absent DNA this call remains unverified. Germline CDR1 reads SGHDT; CDR2 reads YYEEEE. The CDR3 consists of 18 residues. Drawing the rest from reference TRBV5-6 and TRBJ2-2, the complete variable domain is DAGVTQSPTHLIKTRGQQVTLRCSPKSGHDTVSWYQQALGQGPQFIFQYYEEEERQRGNFPDRFSGHQFPNYSSELNVNALLLGDSALYLCASSQRTSGRRGTGELFFGEGSRLTVL.

This chain links TRBV5-1 with TRBJ2-1; TCRdb indicates TRBD2, and absent DNA this call remains unverified. Looked up from germline, CDR1 is SGHRS and CDR2 is YFSETQ. CDR3 size: 15 residues. The CDR3 sequence: CASTGTSGSPGEQFF.

J is TRBJ2-3 and V is TRBV5-4; TCRdb proposes TRBD2, but this gene call is untestable without DNA. Germline CDR1 reads SGHNT; CDR2 reads YYREEE (reference sequence). This CDR3 has 14 amino acids. This CDR3 is CATLRGGYTDTQYF.